One sample yielded the 17 T cell receptor beta chains listed below, sequenced in a study of OX40 agonist ivuxolimab in advanced cancers. Receptor amplification or capture employed the immunoSEQ multiplex PCR assay. TCRdb obtained this table from immuneACCESS and retained in-frame rearrangements with V and J assigned. These tables miss some clones; where compared with another copy, unresolved V genes account for less than half of the shortfall, and the remainder is unexplained. The sample has 55,000 to 85,000 clones on record, around 86% of them singletons. The ten most abundant clones make up under 0.75% of the sample. The sample was CD4+ or CD8+ T cells sorted from blood, taken in a trial of the OX40 agonist ivuxolimab. These receptors were taken from an adult with an advanced solid tumor such as melanoma, head and neck, liver or kidney cancer.

The chain uses TRBV9 and TRBJ2-7, with 7 bases matching TRBD2. V was pared by 0 bases and J by 1 base, with 1 base of the junction left unmatched. The CDR3 covers 14 residues. Germline V gives CDR1 SGDLS, CDR2 YYNGEE. In DNA, the CDR3 is TGTGCCAGCAGCGTAGGCGGGAGATCCTACGAGCAGTACTTC. Its protein is CASSVGGRSYEQYF.

The V gene is TRBV4-3, the J gene TRBJ1-2; D is uncertain. CDR1 is LGHNA, CDR2 YSLEER, per germline. V lost 0 bases to trimming and J lost 4 bases, with 12 bases between them. This CDR3 region has 15 residues. CDR3 loop: CASSQDRSGSYGYTF. Here the CDR3 DNA reads TGCGCCAGCAGCCAAGATCGGTCAGGTTCCTATGGCTACACCTTC.

The V call is TRBV5-4, the J call TRBJ2-2, with 8 bases aligning to TRBD2. The ends lost 0 bases at V and 6 bases at J; junction bases unmatched: 7. Germline CDR1 is SGHNT and CDR2 is YYREEE (reference sequence). The CDR3 is 16 amino acids. CDR3 bases: TGTGCCAGCAGCTTGGGGACACCCGGGAGGGCCGGGGAGCTGTTTTTT. Its protein is CASSLGTPGRAGELFF. Looking up the rest from reference TRBV5-4 and TRBJ2-2 gives the full variable domain: ETGVTQSPTHLIKTRGQQVTLRCSSQSGHNTVSWYQQALGQGPQFIFQYYREEENGRGNFPPRFSGLQFPNYSSELNVNALELDDSALYLCASSLGTPGRAGELFFGEGSRLTVL.

This chain joins TRBV2 and TRBJ1-5; D is perhaps TRBD1 (5 bases). Germline CDR1 and CDR2: SNHLY and FYNNEI. There are 15 residues in the CDR3. V lost 3 bases and J 3 bases, leaving 12 bases between the germline ends. The DNA of the CDR3 is TGTGCCAGCAGTGACTCCAGGGCGAACAATCAGCCCCAGCATTTT. It specifies CASSDSRANNQPQHF.

The chain is built from TRBV19 and TRBJ1-4; 7 bases line up with TRBD1. From germline, CDR1 is LNHDA and CDR2 SQIVND (reference sequence). J was trimmed by 5 bases and V by 11 bases; bases with no gene match: 14. CDR3 length: 15 residues. The CDR3 loop reads CASNDRVVSNEKLFF. The CDR3 nucleotides are TGTGCCTCAAACGACAGGGTGGTTTCAAATGAAAAACTGTTTTTT.

The table lists this clone with a count of one. Here the CDR3 reads CASPGVTGELFF. The CDR3 DNA follows: TGTGCCTCCCCCGGGGTCACCGGGGAGCTGTTTTTT. The V gene is TRBV30, the J gene TRBJ2-2; possible D gene TRBD2, 5 bases. Germline assignment: CDR1 GTSNPN and CDR2 SVGIG (reference sequence). The V end was cut by 7 bases, the J end by 4 bases, with 10 bases between. There are 12 residues in the CDR3.

This clone rates as medium-sized (0.01 to 0.1%). The chain employs TRBV2 and TRBJ1-5; D remains ambiguous. V shed 4 bases and J shed 1 base, with 5 bases lying between them. The CDR3 has 13 residues. Germline V gives CDR1 SNHLY, CDR2 FYNNEI. CDR3 loop: CASSAQSNQPQHF. The CDR3 DNA is TGTGCCAGCAGTGCCCAGAGCAATCAGCCCCAGCATTTT.

This chain uses TRBV19 with TRBJ1-5; 10 positions match TRBD1. Unmatched junction bases numbered 6, after V lost 5 bases and J lost 5 bases. The CDR3 is made up of 15 amino acids. CDR1 is LNHDA and CDR2 is SQIVND in the germline V gene (reference sequence). CDR3 sequence: CASSVDRGRDQPQHF. CDR3 DNA sequence: TGTGCCAGTAGTGTTGACAGGGGGCGCGATCAGCCCCAGCATTTT.

This clone was seen just once. In DNA form, the CDR3 reads TGTGCCAGCAGCTTGGCCCGCTCGAACACTGAAGCTTTCTTT. It specifies CASSLARSNTEAFF. The chain joins TRBV7-2 to TRBJ1-1; D gene uncertain. Trimming pared 3 bases from V and 1 base from J, leaving 9 bases between. The CDR3 has 14 residues. Germline CDR1 SGHTA, CDR2 FQGNSA.

The J gene is TRBJ2-7, the V gene TRBV30, with TRBD2 as a possible D gene (7 bases). Trimming pared 3 bases from V and 2 bases from J, leaving 14 bases between. Germline assignment: CDR1 GTSNPN and CDR2 SVGIG (reference sequence). This CDR3 comprises 14 residues. The CDR3 nucleotides are TGTGCCTGGAGCCGTGGGGGGGCCACCTACGAGCAGTACTTC. Translating gives CAWSRGGATYEQYF.

The J gene is TRBJ2-5, the V gene TRBV18, with TRBD2 as a possible D gene (6 bases). This CDR3 comprises 16 residues. CDR1 and CDR2 (germline): KGHSH, LQKENI. V shed 3 bases and J shed 1 base, with 15 bases lying between them. CDR3 nucleotides: TGTGCCAGCTCACCTGATAGCGGCAGAATCCAAGAGACCCAGTACTTC. It translates to CASSPDSGRIQETQYF.

The chain joins TRBV30 to TRBJ1-1; D is unclear. With 4 bases removed from V and 3 bases from J, the gap between germline ends came to 6 bases. CDR3 length: 11 residues. The V gene's germline CDR1 is GTSNPN and CDR2 SVGIG (reference sequence). This chain's CDR3 is CAWNGYTEAFF. CDR3 DNA: TGTGCCTGGAATGGTTACACTGAAGCTTTCTTT.

The chain uses TRBV7-2 and TRBJ2-2; the D gene is possibly TRBD2 (6 bases). From germline, CDR1 is SGHTA and CDR2 FQGNSA. V lost 7 bases and J 5 bases, leaving 14 bases between the germline ends. CDR3 size: 14 residues. CDR3: CASTLLAGTGELFF. CDR3 bases: TGTGCCAGCACCCTCCTGGCGGGAACCGGGGAGCTGTTTTTT.

The chain joins TRBV4-3 to TRBJ1-1, with a weak D call TRBD1 (5 bases). Germline V gene data show CDR1 as LGHNA and CDR2 as YSLEER. The CDR3 covers 15 residues. V gave up 1 base and J gave up 2 bases, with 11 bases separating them. CDR3 residues: CASSQAARVNTEAFF. The CDR3 DNA sequence: TGCGCCAGCAGCCAAGCGGCCAGGGTAAACACTGAAGCTTTCTTT.

The rearrangement uses TRBV4-1 and TRBJ1-2, with 7 bases aligning to TRBD1. V was clipped by 0 bases and J by 8 bases; unmatched bases: 12. The CDR3 length is 16 residues. Germline CDR1 reads MGHRA; CDR2 reads YSYEKL. Here the CDR3 DNA reads TGCGCCAGCAGCCAAGAAACGGCCAGGGGGGTAGGGGGCTACACCTTC. Its protein product is CASSQETARGVGGYTF.

The J gene is TRBJ1-1, the V gene TRBV5-8; D is possibly TRBD1 (5 bases). CDR3 length equals 15 residues. Trimming left V 0 bases short and J 1 base short, with 10 bases between. Looked up from germline, CDR1 is SGHTS and CDR2 is YDEGEE. The CDR3 coding sequence is TGTGCCAGCAGCTTGGGTCTGACAGAGAACACTGAAGCTTTCTTT. It translates to CASSLGLTENTEAFF.

This chain uses TRBV19 with TRBJ1-4; 8 bases agree with TRBD1. Germline loops: CDR1 LNHDA, CDR2 SQIVND (reference sequence). V trimming: 5 bases; J trimming: 8 bases; junction bases outside the gene matches: 7. The CDR3 extends over 14 amino acids. CDR3 sequence: CASSLGQGREKLFF. The DNA of the CDR3 is TGTGCCAGTAGTTTAGGACAGGGACGCGAAAAACTGTTTTTT.